Detailed here is one TCR beta chain. Indicated time point: pre-treatment baseline. Sampling occurred pretreatment (T0) and at week 3 (W3), after cycle one of checkpoint blockade. No patient had earlier systemic cancer treatment, concurrent immunosuppressants, or another active cancer. The sample belongs to a study of blood T cell dynamics during melanoma immunotherapy. On the study more broadly: Standard first-line treatment here was pembrolizumab or nivolumab plus ipilimumab in metastatic melanoma.

Every bulk PBMC sample received the same 350 ng of DNA. Assay used: immunoSEQ multiplex PCR; TCRdb lists only in-frame clones, some missing. The data contain 15,000 to 20,000 clones, approximately 90% of them singletons. The CDR3 extends over 18 amino acids. V was clipped by 0 bases and J by 5 bases; unmatched bases: 10. In germline, CDR1 is LNHNV, CDR2 YYDKDF (reference sequence). The chain is built from TRBV15 and TRBJ1-5; 10 bases match TRBD1. Here the sequenced sample was blood, taken from a patient treated with checkpoint blockade. The sequence came from a human donor with melanoma. CDR3 nucleotides: TGTGCCACCAGCAGAGAAGGTTCGGGACAGGGGCTTTATCAGCCCCAGCATTTT. This sequence encodes CATSREGSGQGLYQPQHF.